The clone carrying this T cell receptor (beta chain) was seen a handful of times. The data were obtained in a study of blood T cells in healthy people across ages. Through a sample-barcoded 5' primer and a J-beta primer mix, a second PCR was run for roughly 6 to 11 cycles. TCRdb processed the 5' RACE reads anew with MiXCR; each CDR3 protein has one entry. The sample yields around 800,000 distinct CDR3 sequences, about 46% seen once. The CDR3 has 17 residues. CDR1 and CDR2 (germline): LGHNA, YSLEER. The V and J ends lost 2 bases and 2 bases respectively, with 15 bases between them. Sequencing used blood. V and J are TRBV4-3 and TRBJ2-2; no firm D call. This TCR was recovered from a man aged 80 or over in good health. CDR3 loop: CASSQWLMKVNTGELFF. As DNA, the CDR3 is TGCGCCAGCAGCCAATGGTTAATGAAAGTCAACACCGGGGAGCTGTTTTTT.